This T cell receptor beta chain appears in the sequencing data of a study of human versus mouse CDR3 diversity and MHC coevolution. Study context: The immunoSEQ assay reportedly detects one in 200,000 T cells.

Germline V gene data show CDR1 as SNHLY and CDR2 as FYNNEI. The CDR3 totals 17 residues. Deletions cut 8 bases from V and 6 bases from J, with 28 bases between. Whole-study findings and limits: On average, humans showed more CDR3 deletions and insertions than mice. By iCHAO1, human TCR beta clonotypes numbered 1.5 million to 2 million, the most. Clonal inequality was lowest in most of the three human donors.

This table comes from immunoSEQ multiplex PCR, and its TCRdb copy is limited to in-frame clones, with some not included. The data show 75,000 to 90,000 clones, 93% seen once. A remark on this clone: Its matching antigen is unknown.

This TCR was sampled from a person aged 30-69 years in good health. Sequencing was carried out using naive CD4+ T cells from blood. The subset: CD45RO-negative CD62L-positive naive CD4 T cells. The chain recombines TRBV2 with TRBJ1-2; D may be TRBD1 (5 bases). The DNA for the CDR3 is TGTGCCAGCGGGGCGAGCCCTCTTACCTCTACCAGAGATGGCTACACCTTC. This codes for CASGASPLTSTRDGYTF.